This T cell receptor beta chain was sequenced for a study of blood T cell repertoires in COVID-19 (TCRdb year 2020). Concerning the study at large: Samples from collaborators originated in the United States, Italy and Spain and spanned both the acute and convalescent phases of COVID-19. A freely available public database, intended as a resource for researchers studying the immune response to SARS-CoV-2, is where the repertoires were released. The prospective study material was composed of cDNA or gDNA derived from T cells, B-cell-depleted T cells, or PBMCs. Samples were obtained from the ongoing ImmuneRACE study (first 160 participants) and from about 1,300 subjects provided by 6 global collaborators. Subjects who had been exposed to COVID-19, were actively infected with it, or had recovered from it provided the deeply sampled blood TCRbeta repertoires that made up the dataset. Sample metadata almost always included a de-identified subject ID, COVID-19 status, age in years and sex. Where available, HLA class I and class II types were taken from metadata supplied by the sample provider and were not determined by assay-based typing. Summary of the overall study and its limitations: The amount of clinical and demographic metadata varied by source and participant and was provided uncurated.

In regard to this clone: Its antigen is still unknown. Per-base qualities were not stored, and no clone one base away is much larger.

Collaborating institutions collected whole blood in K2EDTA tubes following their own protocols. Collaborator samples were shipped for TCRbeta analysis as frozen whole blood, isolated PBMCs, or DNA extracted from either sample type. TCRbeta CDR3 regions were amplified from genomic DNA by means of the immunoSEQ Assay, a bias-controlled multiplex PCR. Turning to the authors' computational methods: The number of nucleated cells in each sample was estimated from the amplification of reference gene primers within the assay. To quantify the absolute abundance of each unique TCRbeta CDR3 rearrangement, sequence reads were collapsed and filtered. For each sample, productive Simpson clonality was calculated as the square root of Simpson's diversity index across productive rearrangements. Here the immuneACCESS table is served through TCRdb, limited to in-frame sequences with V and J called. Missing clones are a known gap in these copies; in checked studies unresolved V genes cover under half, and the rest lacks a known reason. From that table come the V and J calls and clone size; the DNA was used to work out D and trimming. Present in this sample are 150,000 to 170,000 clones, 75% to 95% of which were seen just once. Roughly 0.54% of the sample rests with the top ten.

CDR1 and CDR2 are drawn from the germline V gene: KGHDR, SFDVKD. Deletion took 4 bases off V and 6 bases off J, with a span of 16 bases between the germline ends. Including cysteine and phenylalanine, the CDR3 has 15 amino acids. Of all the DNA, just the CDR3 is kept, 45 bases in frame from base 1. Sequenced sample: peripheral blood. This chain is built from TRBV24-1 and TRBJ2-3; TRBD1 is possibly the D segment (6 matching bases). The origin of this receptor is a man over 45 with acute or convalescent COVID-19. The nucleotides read TGTGCCACCAGTGAGCCCGGGACACCCAAGGATACGCAGTATTTT. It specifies CATSEPGTPKDTQYF.